Each of the 12 T cell receptor beta chains below was sequenced from the same sample in a study of cytomegalovirus exposure and HLA in healthy donors. Vbeta (60) and Jbeta (13) primers were used in the PCR. Profiling relied on immunoSEQ multiplex PCR, and the TCRdb table lists in-frame clones only, not all of them. Seen here are around 150,000 clones, about 80% observed once, and the top ten hold approximately 2%. The sample consisted of PBMCs. These receptors were obtained from a female donor in good health and CMV-seronegative.

This chain uses TRBV25-1 with TRBJ2-1; D is unresolved. This CDR3 has 14 amino acids. The germline CDR1 and CDR2 sequences are MGHDK and SYGVNS. Trimming removed 6 bases from V and 0 bases from J, with 9 bases in between. CDR3 residues: CASRPGLSYNEQFF. CDR3 DNA sequence: TGTGCCAGCAGACCGGGTCTCTCCTACAATGAGCAGTTCTTC.

The chain has TRBV14 and TRBJ2-3; the D gene is possibly TRBD2 (5 bases). Trimming removed 2 bases from V and 6 bases from J, with 9 bases in between. Germline values: CDR1 SGHDN, CDR2 FVKESK. There are 13 residues in the CDR3. The CDR3 spells CASSQNPGDTQYF. CDR3 coding DNA: TGTGCCAGCAGCCAAAACCCGGGGGATACGCAGTATTTT.

CDR3 DNA: TGTGCCAGTAGTATCACAGGGCCGAATTCACCCCTCCACTTT. Its protein product is CASSITGPNSPLHF. The rearrangement joins TRBV19 to TRBJ1-6; a weak D match, TRBD1 (6 bases). The germline CDR1 and CDR2 sequences are LNHDA and SQIVND (reference sequence). The CDR3 sequence is 14 residues long. Trimming shortened V by 3 bases and J by 7 bases, and 10 bases separated the two germline ends.

In DNA form, the CDR3 reads TGTGCCAGCAGCCATTCTAAGCCGAGCTCCTACAATGAGCAGTTCTTC. Amino acids: CASSHSKPSSYNEQFF. The chain is built from TRBV7-9 and TRBJ2-1; D gene ambiguous. The CDR3 extends over 16 amino acids. The germline V gene encodes CDR1 SEHNR and CDR2 FQNEAQ (reference sequence). The germline V and J ends were trimmed by 5 bases and 0 bases, with 14 bases remaining between them. Using reference TRBV7-9 and TRBJ2-1 for the parts outside the CDR3, the full variable domain is DTGVSQNPRHKITKRGQNVTFRCDPISEHNRLYWYRQTLGQGPEFLTYFQNEAQLEKSRLLSDRFSAERPKGSFSTLEIQRTEQGDSAMYLCASSHSKPSSYNEQFFGPGTRLTVL.

The rearrangement links TRBV4-1 to TRBJ2-7, with D possibly TRBD2 on 7 matching bases. The CDR3 loop spans 17 amino acids. The germline V and J ends were trimmed by 4 bases and 3 bases, with 22 bases remaining between them. The V gene's germline CDR1 is MGHRA and CDR2 YSYEKL. CDR3 sequence reads: CASSLPGGAGALYEQYF. The CDR3 DNA reads TGCGCCAGCAGCCTCCCGGGGGGCGCCGGAGCCCTCTACGAGCAGTACTTC.

The rearrangement joins TRBV10-1 to TRBJ2-3; TRBD1 agrees at 7 bases. V shed 6 bases, J shed 6 bases, and the junction held 6 bases outside the gene matches. The CDR3 length is 13 residues. Germline values: CDR1 WNHNN, CDR2 SYGVQD (reference sequence). CDR3 sequence (DNA): TGCGCCAGCAGATCTACAGGGGTCGATACGCAGTATTTT. Translating gives CASRSTGVDTQYF.

This chain uses TRBV2 with TRBJ1-2; D not certain. Trimming removed 7 bases at V and 4 bases at J, with 13 bases between. The CDR3 contains 13 residues. Germline CDR1 is SNHLY and CDR2 is FYNNEI. The CDR3 loop reads CASTALGTYGYTF. In DNA form, the CDR3 reads TGTGCCAGCACCGCGCTAGGTACCTATGGCTACACCTTC. The full variable domain, with the rest looked up from reference TRBV2 and TRBJ1-2, is EPEVTQTPSHQVTQMGQEVILRCVPISNHLYFYWYRQILGQKVEFLVSFYNNEISEKSEIFDDQFSVERPDGSNFTLKIRSTKLEDSAMYFCASTALGTYGYTFGSGTRLTVV.

The genes are TRBV5-1 and TRBJ2-7; no clear D gene. The germline V and J ends were trimmed by 4 bases and 0 bases, with 5 bases remaining between them. CDR3 length: 12 amino acids. From germline, CDR1 is SGHRS and CDR2 YFSETQ. In DNA, the CDR3 is TGCGCCAGCAGCGCGAGCTCCTACGAGCAGTACTTC. Its protein is CASSASSYEQYF.

The J gene is TRBJ2-5, the V gene TRBV12-5; 10 nucleotides line up with TRBD2. The CDR3 runs to 15 residues. With V trimmed by 7 bases and J by 5 bases, 10 bases remained unmatched. Germline V gene lookup returns CDR1 LGHNT and CDR2 FRNRAP. CDR3 coding DNA: TGTGCTAGTGTCCCAGCGGGGGGGCCTTGGGAGACCCAGTACTTC. Its translation is CASVPAGGPWETQYF.

The genes are TRBV5-4 and TRBJ1-2, with 8 positions matching TRBD1. Looked up from germline, CDR1 is SGHNT and CDR2 is YYREEE (reference sequence). V lost 4 bases and J lost 3; bases outside the gene matches: 8. This CDR3 contains 15 residues. The CDR3 loop reads CASSPGQGNHYGYTF. The CDR3 bases are TGTGCCAGCAGCCCCGGACAGGGTAATCACTATGGCTACACCTTC.

V gene TRBV30 combines with J gene TRBJ2-7, with 9 nucleotides matching TRBD1. The germline V gene encodes CDR1 GTSNPN and CDR2 SVGIG (reference sequence). The CDR3 runs to 14 residues. The J segment lost 5 bases and the V segment lost 3 bases, leaving 8 bases of the junction unmatched. CDR3 DNA sequence: TGTGCCTGGAGGGAGACAGGGGGTCTCGACGAGCAGTACTTC. Protein product: CAWRETGGLDEQYF.

The V and J genes are TRBV6-5 and TRBJ1-2; 10 bases align to TRBD1. This CDR3 is 14 amino acids long. Germline trimming cut 5 bases from V and 5 bases from J; bases unmatched to any gene: 5. The germline V gene encodes CDR1 MNHEY and CDR2 SVGAGI. Written as DNA, the CDR3 is TGTGCCAGCAGTCTCTCGGACAGGGGGTATGGCTACACCTTC. Translated, it gives CASSLSDRGYGYTF.